A single sample gave rise to the 7 T cell receptor beta chains below, sequenced in a study of T cells in Graves' hyperthyroidism and ophthalmopathy (dated by TCRdb to between 2017 and 2020). Libraries were made using multiplex PCR. TCRdb names Illumina HiSeq 2000 as the instrument used. Amplification of TCR beta CDR3 regions was carried out from RNA transcripts. For the first round of RT-PCR on the TCR CDR3, the HTBI primer set was used together with the Qiagen OneStep RT-PCR kit. TCRdb trimmed public reads at Q25 via fastp, called clones via MiXCR and kept in-frame beta chains. Each entry merges the rows of one CDR3 protein and shows their most common DNA and genes. This sample lists 500,000 to 650,000 distinct CDR3 sequences; about 45% were detected once. The top ten hold around 47% of the sample. Source material: peripheral blood or thyroid tissue (not recorded which). The receptors stem from an adult woman with Graves' disease, either hyperthyroidism or ophthalmopathy (not recorded which).

This clonotype was recorded many times. This rearrangement joins TRBV11-3 to TRBJ2-5, with unresolved D. V was shortened by 0 bases and J by 0 bases, with 8 bases between the two germline ends. Germline loops: CDR1 SGHNT, CDR2 YENEEA. The CDR3 is made up of 15 amino acids. The CDR3 sequence: CASSLDSLYQETQYF. Here the CDR3 DNA reads TGTGCCAGCAGCTTAGATTCCCTCTACCAAGAGACCCAGTACTTC.

This chain joins TRBV7-2 and TRBJ2-7; D is undetermined. Trimming left V 1 base short and J 6 bases short, with 13 bases between. The germline gives CDR1 SGHTA, CDR2 FQGNSA. The CDR3 is made up of 14 amino acids. For the CDR3, the DNA is TGTGCCAGCAGCTTAGAGACGGACGGCTCCGAGCAGTACTTC. Its protein product is CASSLETDGSEQYF.

This clonotype has a count of ten or more. The rearrangement uses TRBV20-1 and TRBJ2-5, with 14 bases lining up with TRBD2. CDR3 length equals 16 residues. Germline CDR1 is DFQATT and CDR2 is SNEGSKA (reference sequence). Trimming at V came to 5 bases and at J to 5 bases, leaving 10 bases not matched to a gene. CDR3 loop: CSAHTGTSGSKETQYF. The CDR3 region has the DNA TGCAGTGCTCACACCGGGACTAGCGGGAGTAAGGAGACCCAGTACTTC.

V gene TRBV13 combines with J gene TRBJ2-7; no firm D call. The V end was cut by 3 bases, the J end by 3 bases, with 18 bases between. The CDR3 is 16 residues long. Per germline, CDR1 PRHDT and CDR2 FYEKMQ (reference sequence). The CDR3 coding sequence is TGTGCCAGCAGCTTCCAACACCCCGGGCCTGACTACGAGCAGTACTTC. It codes for CASSFQHPGPDYEQYF.

As to this clonotype: The junction departs from the called germline gene at one end, perhaps through a read error. The chain carries TRBV19 and TRBJ2-6; 8 bases line up with TRBD1. CDR3 length: 15 residues. The germline CDR1 and CDR2 sequences are LNHDA and SQIVND (reference sequence). The CDR3 reads CASSIFQGARRTEAF. The CDR3 nucleotides are TGTGCCAGTAGTATATTCCAGGGGGCAAGGAGGACTGAAGCTTTC.

The chain couples TRBV20-1 to TRBJ1-4; D might be TRBD1 (5 bases). CDR3 length: 15 residues. Germline V gene sequence: CDR1 DFQATT, CDR2 SNEGSKA (reference sequence). V lost 1 base to trimming and J lost 6 bases, with 15 bases between them. The CDR3 protein is CSARGGVAGDEKLFF. DNA for the CDR3: TGCAGTGCTAGAGGAGGGGTCGCGGGTGATGAAAAACTGTTTTTT.

This clonotype was observed at least ten times. J is TRBJ2-5 and V is TRBV5-1; 8 nucleotides match TRBD2. Germline values: CDR1 SGHRS, CDR2 YFSETQ. CDR3 size: 15 residues. V was pared by 0 bases and J by 3 bases, with 4 bases of the junction left unmatched. In DNA, the CDR3 is TGCGCCAGCAGCTTGGAACTAGCGGCTGAAGAGACCCAGTACTTC. Residues: CASSLELAAEETQYF.